This TCR beta chain was sequenced for a study of CD8 T cells in ankylosing spondylitis. General study results and limits: Matched ankylosing spondylitis synovial fluid reportedly showed significant enrichment of disease-linked clones. Among TCR beta sequences, a motif of roughly 8 highly homologous variants appeared characteristic of ankylosing spondylitis blood.

The CDR3 is 13 amino acids. The V end was cut by 2 bases, the J end by 2 bases, with 4 bases between. The germline gives CDR1 ENHRY, CDR2 SYGVKD. The sample holds a few counts of this clonotype. Its matching antigen is unknown. One entry per CDR3 protein, called by TCRdb with MiXCR from the 5' RACE reads. The sample lists 200,000 to 250,000 distinct CDR3 sequences, about 30% seen once, with around 4% in the top ten. This receptor was taken from a male donor with ankylosing spondylitis or in good health (not recorded which). The chain employs TRBV10-3 and TRBJ1-5; D gene uncertain. The sequenced sample consisted of blood, either unsorted or a sorted T cell fraction (not recorded which). CDR3 region: CAISEPGNQPQHF. The CDR3 DNA sequence: TGTGCCATCAGTGAGCCAGGCAATCAGCCCCAGCATTTT.